These 20 T cell receptor beta chains came from one sample sequenced in a study of blood T cell repertoires in COVID-19. The table came from immunoSEQ multiplex PCR; TCRdb's copy has only in-frame clones and leaves some out. The sample contains 410,000 or so clones, about nine tenths of which appear only once. Sample: peripheral blood. Every receptor here comes from a woman in her thirties with active or convalescent COVID-19.

This clone has just a few counts. The chain employs TRBV7-9 and TRBJ2-7; D is possibly TRBD1 (5 bases). In germline, CDR1 is SEHNR, CDR2 FQNEAQ (reference sequence). CDR3 length equals 12 residues. Trimming took off 4 bases at V and 3 bases at J, with 7 bases between the two ends. The CDR3 DNA sequence: TGTGCCAGCAGCTACAGGTTCTACGAGCAGTACTTC. Protein: CASSYRFYEQYF.

The CDR3 sequence: CASSASYMVINYGYTF. As DNA, the CDR3 is TGTGCCAGCAGCGCATCCTATATGGTCATAAACTATGGCTACACCTTC. V usage is TRBV3-1 (or the pseudogene TRBV3-2) and J usage is TRBJ1-2; D not certain. CDR1 is LGHDT, CDR2 YNNKEL, per germline (reference sequence). The CDR3 sequence is 16 residues long. Trimming pared 5 bases from V and 2 bases from J, leaving 18 bases between.

This clone was recorded once. The chain has TRBV2 and TRBJ1-1, with TRBD1 matching over 8 bases. CDR1 and CDR2 from the germline V gene are SNHLY and FYNNEI. This CDR3 spans 13 amino acids. V shed 7 bases, J shed 4 bases, and the junction held 5 bases outside the gene matches. CDR3 residues: CASMQGAGTEAFF. CDR3 sequence (DNA): TGTGCCAGCATGCAGGGGGCTGGCACTGAAGCTTTCTTT. Drawing the rest from reference TRBV2 and TRBJ1-1, the complete variable domain is EPEVTQTPSHQVTQMGQEVILRCVPISNHLYFYWYRQILGQKVEFLVSFYNNEISEKSEIFDDQFSVERPDGSNFTLKIRSTKLEDSAMYFCASMQGAGTEAFFGQGTRLTVV.

This chain links TRBV12-3 or TRBV12-4 with TRBJ1-1; no definite D call. V dropped 2 bases and J dropped 5 bases, with 9 bases sitting between them. The CDR3 has 13 amino acids. In DNA form, the CDR3 reads TGTGCCAGCAGTTTATATTCGGGTACTGAAGCTTTCTTT. Its translation: CASSLYSGTEAFF.

CDR3 amino acids: CASSTPRTGNYGYTF. The CDR3 DNA reads as TGTGCCAGTAGTACTCCCCGGACGGGAAACTATGGCTACACCTTC. The gene calls are TRBV19 and TRBJ1-2; no definite D call. The V end was cut by 4 bases, the J end by 2 bases, with 14 bases between. CDR1 and CDR2 (germline): LNHDA, SQIVND (reference sequence). The CDR3 is 15 residues long. The variable domain in full, completed from reference TRBV19 and TRBJ1-2, reads DGGITQSPKYLFRKEGQNVTLSCEQNLNHDAMYWYRQDPGQGLRLIYYSQIVNDFQKGDIAEGYSVSREKKESFPLTVTSAQKNPTAFYLCASSTPRTGNYGYTFGSGTRLTVV.

V and J are TRBV4-2 and TRBJ1-2; D gene unclear. The V end lost 0 bases, the J end lost 4 bases, and 9 bases lay between the germline ends. The germline V gene encodes CDR1 LGHNA and CDR2 YNFKEQ. The CDR3 runs to 14 residues. This chain's CDR3 is CASSQDEGGYGYTF. For the CDR3, the DNA is TGTGCCAGCAGCCAAGACGAGGGCGGCTATGGCTACACCTTC.

V is TRBV15 and J is TRBJ1-5; no clear D. CDR1 LNHNV and CDR2 YYDKDF come from the germline V gene (reference sequence). The CDR3 is made up of 12 amino acids. Trimming shortened V by 0 bases and J by 7 bases, and 4 bases separated the two germline ends. CDR3 coding DNA: TGTGCCACCAGCAGAGATCGGCAGCCCCAGCATTTT. This codes for CATSRDRQPQHF.

V gene TRBV27 combines with J gene TRBJ2-7, with 8 bases fitting TRBD1. J lost 3 bases, V lost 3 bases, and 13 bases had no gene match. Per the germline V gene, CDR1 is MNHEY and CDR2 is SMNVEV (reference sequence). The CDR3 is 17 amino acids. The CDR3, as DNA: TGTGCCAGCAGTTTCCTTCTCGGACAGGGTTCGATCTACGAGCAGTACTTC. Translated: CASSFLLGQGSIYEQYF.

The chain couples TRBV5-1 to TRBJ2-7, with D perhaps TRBD1 (8 bases). Trimming removed 1 base at V and 4 bases at J, with 21 bases between. From germline, CDR1 is SGHRS and CDR2 YFSETQ. This CDR3 is built from 17 residues. DNA for the CDR3: TGCGCCAGCAGCTTGCAACCACAGGGGGGGAACTTGTACGAGCAGTACTTC. Protein product: CASSLQPQGGNLYEQYF.

This rearrangement joins TRBV27 to TRBJ2-7; 10 bases are a match to TRBD1. Germline V lookup: CDR1 MNHEY, CDR2 SMNVEV (reference sequence). The trim removed 6 bases at V and 7 bases at J, leaving 6 bases unmatched. CDR3 length: 13 residues. CDR3 sequence reads: CASSRQGAGEQYF. CDR3 nucleotide sequence: TGTGCCAGCAGCCGACAGGGGGCAGGGGAGCAGTACTTC.

The gene calls are TRBV6-5 and TRBJ2-7; TRBD2 matches 9 bases. The CDR3 contains 16 residues. V gave up 4 bases and J gave up 5 bases; unmatched junction bases: 12. CDR1 MNHEY and CDR2 SVGAGI come from the germline V gene. CDR3: CASSWGLTSGPDEQYF. The DNA of the CDR3 is TGTGCCAGCAGTTGGGGGCTCACTAGCGGGCCCGACGAGCAGTACTTC.

The rearrangement uses TRBV5-5 and TRBJ2-3; 7 bases line up with TRBD2. Trimming removed 1 base from V and 4 bases from J; junction bases left unmatched: 6. Germline CDR1 and CDR2: SGHKS and YYEKEE (reference sequence). This CDR3 is 15 amino acids long. The CDR3 region is CASSLRRGSADTQYF. CDR3 sequence (DNA): TGTGCCAGCAGCTTGCGTCGCGGGAGTGCAGATACGCAGTATTTT.

J is TRBJ1-4 and V is TRBV6-5; 8 bases line up with TRBD1. Looked up from germline, CDR1 is MNHEY and CDR2 is SVGAGI. V trimming: 8 bases; J trimming: 4 bases; junction bases outside the gene matches: 9. The CDR3 is 15 amino acids. The DNA of the CDR3 is TGTGCCAGCGCTGGGGGCAGGGGGCGTAATGAAAAACTGTTTTTT. As protein: CASAGGRGRNEKLFF.

This chain connects TRBV7-9 to TRBJ2-3, with TRBD1 identical over 7 bases. The V gene's germline CDR1 is SEHNR and CDR2 FQNEAQ (reference sequence). The V and J ends lost 1 base and 4 bases, in that order; junction bases with no gene match: 5. CDR3 size: 15 residues. In DNA form, the CDR3 reads TGTGCCAGCAGCTTAGGAAGGACAGGTCCAGATACGCAGTATTTT. Amino acid sequence: CASSLGRTGPDTQYF.

The rearrangement joins TRBV7-9 to TRBJ1-1; no definite D call. CDR1 and CDR2 from the germline V gene are SEHNR and FQNEAQ (reference sequence). V gave up 7 bases and J gave up 3 bases, with 18 bases separating them. The CDR3 has 15 residues. CDR3 nucleotide sequence: TGTGCCAGCACCCTTAGAACCAACGAGCACACTGAAGCTTTCTTT. Translating gives CASTLRTNEHTEAFF.

This clone was recorded once. This sequence joins TRBV11-2 and TRBJ1-3; the match to TRBD1 covers 8 bases. CDR1 is SGHAT and CDR2 is FQNNGV in the germline V gene. CDR3 length: 15 amino acids. V was pared by 3 bases and J by 0 bases, with 1 base of the junction left unmatched. The CDR3, as DNA: TGTGCCAGCAGCTTTACAGGGGGCTCTGGAAACACCATATATTTT. Translated, it gives CASSFTGGSGNTIYF.

The chain joins TRBV4-2 to TRBJ2-3; possibly TRBD2 for D (5 bases). CDR1 is LGHNA, CDR2 YNFKEQ, per germline. The CDR3 consists of 14 residues. The ends were cut back, 4 bases at V and 5 bases at J, with 13 bases in the middle. DNA of the CDR3: TGTGCCAGCAGCCTGACTGGACTCGGAGATACGCAGTATTTT. As protein: CASSLTGLGDTQYF.

The genes are TRBV5-1 and TRBJ1-6; D uncertain. Germline V gene lookup returns CDR1 SGHRS and CDR2 YFSETQ. Trimming removed 4 bases at V and 5 bases at J, with 19 bases between. This CDR3 has 17 amino acids. CDR3 nucleotides: TGCGCCAGCAGCAAATTCCGGCCCGGGGAGAATAATTCACCCCTCCACTTT. Translating it yields CASSKFRPGENNSPLHF.

V is TRBV7-9 and J is TRBJ2-5; D gene unclear. V dropped 5 bases and J dropped 5 bases, with 9 bases sitting between them. Germline CDR1 SEHNR, CDR2 FQNEAQ (reference sequence). This CDR3 has 12 amino acids. The CDR3 nucleotides read TGTGCCAGCAGCAAGACGAGGGAGACCCAGTACTTC. It specifies CASSKTRETQYF.

This clone was seen a few times. This chain connects TRBV7-2 to TRBJ1-3; D remains unclear. V lost 1 base, J lost 4 bases, and 11 bases lay in between. This CDR3 is built from 15 residues. Germline CDR1 and CDR2: SGHTA and FQGNSA. This CDR3 is CASSLVRTGGNTIYF. DNA of the CDR3: TGTGCCAGCAGCTTAGTCAGGACGGGAGGAAACACCATATATTTT.